A single count supports the clone carrying this T cell receptor beta chain. Its specificity is not known. Measured with immunoSEQ multiplex PCR; TCRdb has only the in-frame clones, and not every one. There are about 160,000 clones in the sample; approximately 86% occur only once, and approximately 2.4% lies in the top ten. CDR1 MNHNS and CDR2 SASEGT come from the germline V gene. V was shortened by 8 bases and J by 7 bases, with 20 bases between the two germline ends. The CDR3 is 14 amino acids. The sample comes from a study of cytomegalovirus exposure and HLA in healthy donors. Study-wide results and caveats: The classifier, whose performance was assessed in both the original and validation cohorts, reportedly diagnosed cytomegalovirus status with high specificity and sensitivity.

Sample: PBMCs. The receptor was derived from a woman between 18 and 29 years old in good health and CMV-seronegative. The V and J genes are TRBV6-1 and TRBJ1-1; D gene uncertain. The DNA of the CDR3 is TGTGCCAGCCCCGGGGAACCGTTCCTCGTTGAAGCTTTCTTT. Its translation: CASPGEPFLVEAFF.